This T cell receptor (beta chain) was recovered during a study of radiotherapy plus CTLA-4 blockade in lung cancer. To note about this clone: Its cognate antigen is unknown.

Some clones are missing from TCRdb's copy, which holds only in-frame ones; the method was immunoSEQ multiplex PCR. The sample lists 80,000 to 100,000 clones; roughly 74% were seen once. The CDR3 sequence is 12 residues long. V lost 8 bases, J lost 6 bases, and 5 bases stayed unmatched. Germline lookup yields CDR1 SQVTM and CDR2 ANQGSEA. Notes on the study in general: Clones of tumor-derived TCRs expanded in blood after radiotherapy plus ipilimumab.

The TCR originated in a human donor with non-small cell lung cancer who had a partial response to radiotherapy plus ipilimumab. Some clones in this sample may be carry-over from other donors' samples. The sample in question was peripheral blood, obtained from a patient treated with radiotherapy plus ipilimumab. The V and J genes are TRBV29-1 and TRBJ1-2, with 11 positions matching TRBD1. CDR3 DNA: TGCAGCTCCGGACAGGGGGCCCATGGCTACACCTTC. Protein product: CSSGQGAHGYTF.